The present T cell receptor beta chain was sequenced within a study of CD4 T cells in relation to SARS-CoV-2 and coronaviruses. The overall study: ViraFEST: approximately 10-day antigen culture of PBMCs, then TCR beta CDR3 sequencing. Study results and caveats: In around 60% of donors, memory CD4+ clonotypes crossrecognized SARS-CoV-2 and at least one common cold coronavirus spike. Each donor contributed either pre-pandemic or post-infection samples, not both.

CD4+ T cells from unexposed donors were obtained before the COVID-19 pandemic (2011-2018). CD4+ T cells were isolated from the cells after about ten days of culture. Unexposed-donor CD4+ T cells were probed with SARS-CoV-2 S/N and four cold-coronavirus spikes, cells permitting. This clone has just a few counts. Its antigen remains unidentified. Germline V gene sequence: CDR1 MNHEY, CDR2 SVGAGI. Trimming removed 4 bases from V and 6 bases from J; junction bases left unmatched: 4. The CDR3 has 13 amino acids. Data came from immunoSEQ multiplex PCR; TCRdb stores just in-frame clones and leaves some out. Of 25,000 to 30,000 clones in the sample, 70% to 80% were seen once.

The specimen sequenced was CD4+ T cells from PBMCs, cultured in vitro. This receptor was obtained from a human donor in good health. The chain links TRBV6-5 to TRBJ2-3; the match to TRBD2 covers 7 bases. The CDR3 sequence: CASSSAGRDTQYF. DNA for the CDR3: TGTGCCAGCAGTTCGGCCGGGAGGGATACGCAGTATTTT.